This TCR beta chain was identified in a study of regulatory T cells in long-lasting Graves disease. The table lists this clonotype with many counts. Through Arm-PCR of CDR3 regions and iRepertoire HTBI primers, TCR beta libraries were built. TCRdb re-analysed the multiplex PCR reads in MiXCR, keeping a single row per CDR3 protein. The sample records 520,000 or so distinct CDR3 sequences, 12% being singletons. V shed 11 bases and J shed 4 bases, with 21 bases lying between them. The CDR3 contains 15 residues. Germline V CDR1 and CDR2: SEHNR, FQNEAQ (reference sequence). Documented time point: newly diagnosed GD, antithyroid drugs for less than 3 months. TCR sequences were obtained from RNA taken from PBMCs. The same data also went into a second study, on T cells in Graves' hyperthyroidism and ophthalmopathy. Per that paper: The model foresaw ophthalmopathy a median about 6.1 months prior to onset.

The receptor's source is a woman under 40 with Graves disease. Here the sequenced sample was peripheral blood mononuclear cells (PBMCs), taken at new diagnosis, from a patient treated with antithyroid drugs. The chain is built from TRBV7-9 and TRBJ2-1; D is possibly TRBD2 (5 bases). The CDR3 nucleotides are TGTGCCGTCAGTCTACTCGGGGAGCATTACAATGAGCAGTTCTTC. It is translated as CAVSLLGEHYNEQFF.